Below, 21 T cell receptor beta chains from the same sample are listed, as sequenced in a study of response to subunit inactivated influenza vaccine (dated by TCRdb to the late 2010s). Library preparation used RT-PCR. Instrument on record: Illumina HiSeq 2500. TCRdb took the public reads, trimmed them with fastp at Q25, ran MiXCR for clone calling and kept in-frame beta chains. Every distinct CDR3 protein forms one entry, paired with its most common genes and DNA. This sample has around 750,000 distinct CDR3 sequences in its table, and around 21% of those were observed once. The ten most abundant clones make up roughly 10% of the sample. Sequences were derived from PBMCs from blood, sampled 4 to 6 days after vaccination. The receptors originated from a man aged 45-65 years who received an inactivated influenza vaccine. Donor details come from another sample of the same person, matched by shared clones.

J is TRBJ2-1 and V is TRBV10-3, with 12 positions matching TRBD1. V was pared by 8 bases and J by 9 bases, with 5 bases of the junction left unmatched. This CDR3 region has 13 residues. Germline V gene lookup returns CDR1 ENHRY and CDR2 SYGVKD. The CDR3 sequence is CAIRGQGATEQFF. Here the CDR3 DNA reads TGTGCCATCCGGGGACAGGGGGCGACTGAGCAGTTCTTC.

This clonotype was counted between two and nine times. This chain connects TRBV12-3 or TRBV12-4 to TRBJ1-5, with D hard to call. The CDR3 has 14 residues. Between the trimmed V and J ends, which lost 3 bases and 3 bases, there was a span of 9 bases. The CDR3 sequence is CASSFSYSNQPQHF. CDR3 sequence (DNA): TGTGCCAGCAGTTTTTCTTATTCCAATCAGCCCCAGCATTTT.

This clonotype appeared a few times. V is TRBV12-3 or TRBV12-4 and J is TRBJ2-3; 7 nucleotides match TRBD2. J gave up 1 base and V 5 bases, and 9 bases lay outside the gene matches. This CDR3 is built from 16 residues. The CDR3 coding sequence is TGTGCCAGCAGTATGAGCGGGACGATGCGCACAGATACGCAGTATTTT. Its translation: CASSMSGTMRTDTQYF.

In this sample, this clonotype turned up a few times. The chain employs TRBV7-2 and TRBJ1-2; the match to TRBD1 covers 8 bases. Unmatched junction bases numbered 4, after V lost 5 bases and J lost 2 bases. This CDR3 has 14 residues. Germline V lookup: CDR1 SGHTA, CDR2 FQGNSA. The CDR3 sequence is CASSTRDRNYGYTF. The CDR3 DNA reads TGTGCCAGCAGCACCAGGGACAGGAACTATGGCTACACCTTC.

The V and J genes are TRBV7-8 and TRBJ2-7; a possible D gene is TRBD2 (6 bases). CDR1 and CDR2 (germline): SGHVS, FQNEAQ. V was shortened by 1 base and J by 4 bases, with 11 bases between the two germline ends. CDR3 length: 14 amino acids. CDR3 in amino acids: CASSLELAQYEQYF. The CDR3 nucleotides are TGTGCCAGCAGCTTAGAACTAGCCCAGTACGAGCAGTACTTC.

This clonotype was recorded a few times. This chain uses TRBV10-3 with TRBJ1-2, with D possibly being TRBD1 (5 bases). Germline V gene data show CDR1 as ENHRY and CDR2 as SYGVKD. Trimming shortened V by 3 bases and J by 1 base, and 15 bases separated the two germline ends. The CDR3 extends over 16 amino acids. The CDR3 here is CAISDLGDQVNYGYTF. CDR3 bases: TGTGCCATCAGTGACTTGGGGGACCAAGTTAACTATGGCTACACCTTC.

The V gene is TRBV11-2, the J gene TRBJ2-3, with TRBD2 matching over 12 bases. V lost 5 bases and J lost 1; bases outside the gene matches: 10. Germline CDR1 reads SGHAT; CDR2 reads FQNNGV. The CDR3 runs 18 residues. The CDR3 DNA follows: TGTGCCAGCAGCCCTCGGACTAGCGGGGCCCTCCGCACAGATACGCAGTATTTT. It translates to CASSPRTSGALRTDTQYF.

This rearrangement joins TRBV5-1 to TRBJ2-7; D is unresolved. There are 14 residues in the CDR3. CDR1 is SGHRS and CDR2 is YFSETQ in the germline V gene. V was cut by 1 base and J by 2 bases, with 10 bases left in between. CDR3 region: CASSLKGSTYEQYF. CDR3 in DNA: TGCGCCAGCAGCTTGAAAGGGTCTACCTACGAGCAGTACTTC. The whole variable domain, filled in from reference TRBV5-1 and TRBJ2-7, reads KAGVTQTPRYLIKTRGQQVTLSCSPISGHRSVSWYQQTPGQGLQFLFEYFSETQRNKGNFPGRFSGRQFSNSRSEMNVSTLELGDSALYLCASSLKGSTYEQYFGPGTRLTVT.

The V call is TRBV4-2, the J call TRBJ2-3, with TRBD2 matching 8 bases. The CDR3 is 18 residues long. V dropped 2 bases and J dropped 2; count of bases not matched to a gene: 12. Germline V gene lookup returns CDR1 LGHNA and CDR2 YNFKEQ. The CDR3 sequence is CASSQRAPQRGYTDTQYF. The CDR3 DNA reads as TGTGCCAGCAGCCAAAGGGCCCCCCAGCGGGGGTACACAGATACGCAGTATTTT.

The chain joins TRBV28 to TRBJ2-1; 10 bases match TRBD2. This CDR3 spans 16 amino acids. The junction had 5 bases not matched to a gene; V was cut back by 3 bases and J by 3 bases. The germline CDR1 and CDR2 sequences are MDHEN and SYDVKM. CDR3 DNA sequence: TGTGCCAGCAGTTTGGAGCGGGGGGGTAACTACAATGAGCAGTTCTTC. Its translation is CASSLERGGNYNEQFF.

The chain couples TRBV4-1 to TRBJ2-3, with a tentative D call TRBD2 (7 bases). The V and J ends lost 1 base and 5 bases respectively, with 10 bases between them. The CDR3 has 14 amino acids. CDR1 MGHRA and CDR2 YSYEKL come from the germline V gene. Written as DNA, the CDR3 is TGCGCCAGCAGCCAAGGGGGGGGGCAAGATACGCAGTATTTT. It specifies CASSQGGGQDTQYF.

A few counts support this clonotype. The chain combines TRBV4-1 with TRBJ2-7; 9 bases map to TRBD1. The CDR3 extends over 16 amino acids. Germline assignment: CDR1 MGHRA and CDR2 YSYEKL. V shed 1 base, J shed 3 bases, and the junction held 7 bases outside the gene matches. The CDR3 DNA follows: TGCGCCAGCAGCCAAGCTAACGGACAGGGGAGCTACGAGCAGTACTTC. It codes for CASSQANGQGSYEQYF.

This clonotype was observed a handful of times. The chain uses TRBV18 and TRBJ2-3; TRBD1 or TRBD2 may be the D gene (5 bases each). V lost 8 bases, J lost 0 bases, and 42 bases lay in between. The CDR3 is 24 amino acids. The germline V gene has CDR1 KGHSH and CDR2 LQKENI. CDR3 coding DNA: TGTGCCAGCAACACCCCTGGGGGTGAGCACTCCCCTACCTCCGCGCGCGCTAGCACAGATACGCAGTATTTT. It is translated as CASNTPGGEHSPTSARASTDTQYF.

This clonotype was counted at least ten times. The chain carries TRBV6-1 and TRBJ1-1, with 10 bases matching TRBD1. The CDR3 is 15 amino acids. From germline, CDR1 is MNHNS and CDR2 SASEGT. After removal of 6 bases from V and 3 bases from J, the junction contained 7 bases not matched to a gene. The CDR3 sequence is CASSPRQGAYTEAFF. The DNA for the CDR3 is TGTGCCAGCAGCCCACGACAGGGGGCCTACACTGAAGCTTTCTTT.

In this sample, this clonotype turned up once. The J gene is TRBJ2-5, the V gene TRBV20-1; D unresolved. V was clipped by 2 bases and J by 5 bases, with 18 bases between them. Germline CDR1 reads DFQATT; CDR2 reads SNEGSKA (reference sequence). The CDR3 totals 15 residues. CDR3 protein: CSARKVYPLQETQYF. The CDR3 nucleotides read TGCAGTGCTAGAAAGGTCTACCCTCTCCAGGAGACCCAGTACTTC.

The CDR3 spells CASSSYWGPGLLQPQHF. The CDR3 DNA sequence: TGTGCCAGCAGTTCGTATTGGGGACCGGGCCTTTTACAGCCCCAGCATTTT. V and J are TRBV27 and TRBJ1-5, with a weak D call TRBD1 (5 bases). This CDR3 is built from 17 residues. V was cut by 4 bases and J by 7 bases, with 23 bases left in between. CDR1 is MNHEY, CDR2 SMNVEV, per germline (reference sequence).

This chain uses TRBV27 with TRBJ2-7; no firm D call. Germline V CDR1 and CDR2: MNHEY, SMNVEV (reference sequence). Trimming pared 8 bases from V and 5 bases from J, leaving 16 bases between. There are 13 residues in the CDR3. As DNA, the CDR3 is TGTGCCAGCGCTGTGATGGGTAGCCACGAGCAGTACTTC. Translated: CASAVMGSHEQYF.

The sample holds a few counts of this clonotype. V usage is TRBV24-1 and J usage is TRBJ2-5; 8 positions match TRBD2. Germline lookup yields CDR1 KGHDR and CDR2 SFDVKD. J was trimmed by 5 bases and V by 3 bases; bases with no gene match: 7. The CDR3 consists of 15 residues. CDR3 region: CATSDPAGVRETQYF. CDR3 nucleotides: TGTGCCACCAGTGATCCAGCGGGAGTTAGGGAGACCCAGTACTTC.

This clonotype was seen a few times. This sequence joins TRBV5-1 and TRBJ1-2; TRBD1 is a possible D gene (5 bases). Germline V gene lookup returns CDR1 SGHRS and CDR2 YFSETQ. Trimming left V 2 bases short and J 7 bases short, with 15 bases between. The CDR3 contains 14 residues. CDR3 in amino acids: CASSLSGTFIGYTF. The CDR3 region has the DNA TGCGCCAGCAGCTTATCCGGGACCTTTATTGGCTACACCTTC. Looking up the rest from reference TRBV5-1 and TRBJ1-2 gives the full variable domain: KAGVTQTPRYLIKTRGQQVTLSCSPISGHRSVSWYQQTPGQGLQFLFEYFSETQRNKGNFPGRFSGRQFSNSRSEMNVSTLELGDSALYLCASSLSGTFIGYTFGSGTRLTVV.

There are a few counts of this clonotype. The gene calls are TRBV20-1 and TRBJ1-5, with a weak D call TRBD1 (5 bases). The CDR3 is 13 residues long. V was cut by 6 bases and J by 3 bases, with 12 bases left in between. Germline loops: CDR1 DFQATT, CDR2 SNEGSKA (reference sequence). This chain's CDR3 is CSAAGDLNQPQHF. DNA of the CDR3: TGCAGTGCCGCCGGGGACCTCAATCAGCCCCAGCATTTT.

The rearrangement joins TRBV29-1 to TRBJ1-4, with no clear D. The CDR3 has 13 amino acids. The V end was cut by 8 bases, the J end by 8 bases, with 18 bases between. Germline values: CDR1 SQVTM, CDR2 ANQGSEA. CDR3 in DNA: TGCAGCATGTTGGACCCACGAGGGGAAAAACTGTTTTTT. Protein product: CSMLDPRGEKLFF.